A single sample gave rise to the 3 T cell receptor beta chains below, sequenced in a study of T cell responses to AZD1222 COVID-19 vaccine. This table comes from immunoSEQ multiplex PCR, and its TCRdb copy is limited to in-frame clones, with some not included. The sample holds 100,000 or so clones, roughly 87% seen once. Material: peripheral blood, obtained 28 days after the second AZD1222 dose. These receptors all stem from an adult who received the AZD1222 COVID-19 vaccine.

This clone was recorded once. The V and J genes are TRBV11-3 and TRBJ2-3; TRBD1 is a possible D gene (5 bases). The CDR3 loop spans 15 amino acids. The germline V and J ends were trimmed by 0 bases and 6 bases, with 13 bases remaining between them. CDR1 is SGHNT, CDR2 YENEEA, per germline. CDR3 in amino acids: CASSLDPGQADTQYF. In DNA, the CDR3 is TGTGCCAGCAGCTTAGATCCAGGACAAGCCGATACGCAGTATTTT.

V is TRBV19 and J is TRBJ1-5; D gene uncertain. Trimming pared 5 bases from V and 2 bases from J, leaving 13 bases between. The CDR3 has 15 amino acids. In germline, CDR1 is LNHDA, CDR2 SQIVND (reference sequence). Here the CDR3 DNA reads TGTGCCAGTAGTGAGGGTGGTGGCGGCAATCAGCCCCAGCATTTT. Its protein product is CASSEGGGGNQPQHF.

This clone was seen once. Other nucleotide sequences from this sample produce the same CDR3. The chain has TRBV3-1 (or the pseudogene TRBV3-2) and TRBJ2-7, with 8 bases identical to TRBD1. The CDR3 is 14 amino acids. V trimming: 6 bases; J trimming: 1 base; junction bases outside the gene matches: 5. Looked up from germline, CDR1 is LGHDT and CDR2 is YNNKEL (reference sequence). The CDR3 DNA sequence: TGTGCCAGCAGGGCCGGGACAGGTTCCTACGAGCAGTACTTC. Translation gives CASRAGTGSYEQYF.